This TCR beta chain comes out of a study of T cells in Graves' hyperthyroidism and ophthalmopathy. There were TCR beta CDR3 regions amplified from RNA transcripts. First-round RT-PCR of the TCR CDR3 relied on the HTBI primer set. MiXCR was run by TCRdb on the multiplex PCR reads, yielding one entry per CDR3 protein. The sample consists of about 700,000 distinct CDR3 sequences, roughly 46% of them appearing once. V was cut by 2 bases and J by 7 bases, with 11 bases left in between. The CDR3 loop spans 13 amino acids. Whole-study results and caveats: The majority of expanded thyroid clonotypes above 0.001 also appeared in blood. The model forecast ophthalmopathy, anticipating it by a median around 6.9 months before onset.

Criteria for exclusion of patients were uncontrolled infection, other autoimmune disease, pregnancy or lactation. Diagnoses used clinical symptoms, serum thyroxine and TRAb, thyroid ultrasound and orbital computed tomography. This clonotype was observed a few times. No antigen is known for it. The sequence was obtained from an adult man with Graves' disease, either hyperthyroidism or ophthalmopathy (not recorded which). The chain couples TRBV12-3 or TRBV12-4 to TRBJ1-2; unclear D gene. The sample consisted of peripheral blood or thyroid tissue (not recorded which). The CDR3 DNA follows: TGTGCCAGCAGTTTAATGGGGTTAGTTGGCTACACCTTC. It translates to CASSLMGLVGYTF.